The TCR beta chain described here comes from a study of T-cell memory formation after mild COVID-19. Whole-study context: Clustering of TCRs was largely donor specific.

The germline CDR1 and CDR2 sequences are SGHRS and YFSETQ. This CDR3 is built from 9 residues. Trimming took off 9 bases at V and 8 bases at J, with 8 bases between the two ends. Remarks on this clonotype: The target antigen is unknown.

Overall study findings and caveats: Of the contracting clones, CD4+ ones lay mainly in CM and EM, and CD8+ ones in EMRA. Later expanders leaned toward CD4+, whereas clones contracting from day 15 to 85 were balanced CD4/CD8. Some clones that responded were present in memory (sampled pre-infection), which suggests cross-reactive memory joined.

TCRdb ran MiXCR on the 5' RACE reads and lists one entry per CDR3 protein. The data contain about 430,000 distinct CDR3 sequences, 18% of them singletons. This chain connects TRBV5-1 to TRBJ1-2; D is unclear. The source material was PBMCs or a T cell subset sorted from them (not recorded which). The TCR was taken from a man aged 18 to 30 who had mild COVID-19 (a few samples of this study predate the infection). Cell type and time point are not known. In nucleotides, the CDR3 is TGCGCCACCCCAGAGGGCTACACCTTC. It codes for CATPEGYTF.